These 28 T cell receptor beta chains originate from one sample sequenced in a study of beta chain features in type 1 diabetes. The investigators reverse transcribed all of the isolated RNA, so they sequenced expressed TCRB transcripts. TCRdb's copy holds only in-frame clones and misses some; the assay was immunoSEQ multiplex PCR. The table records hundreds of thousands of clones, roughly a sixth of them present only once. Sequenced: naive CD4+ T cells from blood. The receptors come from a man younger than 35 in good health.

This clone came up many times. The chain joins TRBV5-4 to TRBJ2-7; D possibly corresponds to TRBD1 (5 bases). The CDR3 runs to 13 residues. The germline V and J ends were trimmed by 4 bases and 4 bases, with 12 bases remaining between them. Germline V CDR1 and CDR2: SGHNT, YYREEE (reference sequence). CDR3 sequence reads: CASSIPTAYEQYF. The DNA of the CDR3 is TGTGCCAGCAGCATACCGACAGCTTACGAGCAGTACTTC.

The chain recombines TRBV7-9 with TRBJ1-1; 7 nucleotides agree with TRBD1. The germline V gene has CDR1 SEHNR and CDR2 FQNEAQ (reference sequence). V trimming: 7 bases; J trimming: 5 bases; junction bases outside the gene matches: 10. This CDR3 has 14 residues. CDR3: CASTRAGGRTEAFF. The CDR3 nucleotides read TGTGCCAGCACGAGGGCAGGGGGTCGGACTGAAGCTTTCTTT.

This clone occurred a few times. V and J are TRBV29-1 and TRBJ2-3; tentatively, D is TRBD1 (5 bases). In germline, CDR1 is SQVTM, CDR2 ANQGSEA. CDR3 length: 12 amino acids. Trimming removed 8 bases from V and 8 bases from J, with 17 bases in between. In nucleotides, the CDR3 is TGCAGCTCAGGGCAGGATGTTGTTACGCAGTATTTT. Translating gives CSSGQDVVTQYF.

Only a few counts were recorded for this clone. The chain recombines TRBV10-3 with TRBJ2-7; 7 positions agree with TRBD1. Germline assignment: CDR1 ENHRY and CDR2 SYGVKD. J gave up 6 bases and V 6 bases, and 11 bases lay outside the gene matches. The CDR3 loop spans 14 amino acids. The CDR3 region has the DNA TGTGCCATCAGATCAACAGGGGCCCAGGTCGAGCAGTACTTC. Translated, it gives CAIRSTGAQVEQYF.

The V and J genes are TRBV27 and TRBJ2-7; possibly TRBD1 or TRBD2 for D (5 bases each). Trimming shortened V by 7 bases and J by 4 bases, and 20 bases separated the two germline ends. The length of the CDR3 is 15 residues. Germline loops: CDR1 MNHEY, CDR2 SMNVEV (reference sequence). CDR3 sequence: CASKFGTEYFYEQYF. CDR3 DNA: TGTGCCAGCAAATTCGGGACCGAATACTTTTACGAGCAGTACTTC.

This sequence joins TRBV27 and TRBJ2-3, with D tentatively TRBD1 or TRBD2 (5 bases each). This CDR3 is built from 14 residues. Per germline, CDR1 MNHEY and CDR2 SMNVEV (reference sequence). With 0 bases removed from V and 11 bases from J, the gap between germline ends came to 15 bases. Written as DNA, the CDR3 is TGTGCCAGCAGTTTATCAAGGACTGCCCAGGGGCAGTATTTT. Encoded protein: CASSLSRTAQGQYF.

This clone was counted a few times. V and J are TRBV5-1 and TRBJ2-2, with D possibly being TRBD1 (6 bases). CDR1 SGHRS and CDR2 YFSETQ come from the germline V gene. This CDR3 comprises 15 residues. V was pared by 5 bases and J by 4 bases, with 15 bases between. Written as DNA, the CDR3 is TGCGCCAGCAGTCCGGGACACGCGGGCACCGGGGAGCTGTTTTTT. The encoded protein is CASSPGHAGTGELFF.

This clone was seen more than once but under ten times. This chain uses TRBV29-1 with TRBJ2-2, with 11 nucleotides matching TRBD2. Germline CDR1 reads SQVTM; CDR2 reads ANQGSEA. The CDR3 is made up of 14 amino acids. V lost 5 bases, J lost 7 bases, and 6 bases stayed unmatched. The CDR3 is CSVFSGRAGGELFF. As DNA, the CDR3 is TGCAGCGTTTTTAGCGGGAGGGCCGGCGGGGAGCTGTTTTTT.

This clone was picked up a small number of times. The J gene is TRBJ2-7, the V gene TRBV7-2; 10 nucleotides match TRBD2. The CDR3 sequence is 17 residues long. Germline loops: CDR1 SGHTA, CDR2 FQGNSA. V was pared by 2 bases and J by 3 bases, with 10 bases of the junction left unmatched. CDR3 DNA sequence: TGTGCCAGCAGCTTAAACGTTGTAGCTAGCGGGGGCTACGAGCAGTACTTC. It encodes CASSLNVVASGGYEQYF. Complete variable domain (other parts from reference TRBV7-2 and TRBJ2-7): GAGVSQSPSNKVTEKGKDVELRCDPISGHTALYWYRQSLGQGLEFLIYFQGNSAPDKSGLPSDRFSAERTGGSVSTLTIQRTQQEDSAVYLCASSLNVVASGGYEQYFGPGTRLTVT.

J is TRBJ1-3 and V is TRBV13; D is unclear. The germline V gene has CDR1 PRHDT and CDR2 FYEKMQ (reference sequence). This CDR3 contains 15 residues. V was cut by 2 bases and J by 4 bases, with 12 bases left in between. Here the CDR3 DNA reads TGTGCCAGCAGCTTATTAGCTCTCGCGGGAAACACCATATATTTT. As protein: CASSLLALAGNTIYF.

This clone was seen more than once but under ten times. The V and J genes are TRBV10-3 and TRBJ2-7; D remains unclear. CDR3 length: 12 residues. Germline loops: CDR1 ENHRY, CDR2 SYGVKD. Deletions cut 2 bases from V and 3 bases from J, with 5 bases between. The CDR3 sequence is CAISEVSYEQYF. The CDR3 nucleotides are TGTGCCATCAGTGAGGTCAGCTACGAGCAGTACTTC.

As to this clone: Other DNA sequences within the sample encode an identical CDR3. J is TRBJ2-7 and V is TRBV6-5; D possibly uses TRBD1 or TRBD2 (5 bases each). The length of the CDR3 is 15 residues. Germline values: CDR1 MNHEY, CDR2 SVGAGI. V was clipped by 2 bases and J by 0 bases, with 11 bases between them. The CDR3 DNA follows: TGTGCCAGCAGTTACGGGGCAGGGAGCTCCTACGAGCAGTACTTC. This gives the protein CASSYGAGSSYEQYF.

The chain carries TRBV11-1 and TRBJ2-1; TRBD1 might be the D (5 bases). The CDR3 sequence is 18 residues long. Trimming cost V 2 bases and J 0 bases, with 17 bases left between them. Germline V gives CDR1 SGHAT, CDR2 FQDESV (reference sequence). CDR3 nucleotides: TGTGCCAGCAGCTTAAATCCGACAGTACAGAGCTCCTACAATGAGCAGTTCTTC. It encodes CASSLNPTVQSSYNEQFF.

This chain connects TRBV11-1 to TRBJ2-7; D is perhaps TRBD2 (6 bases). The CDR3 consists of 15 residues. Per germline, CDR1 SGHAT and CDR2 FQDESV (reference sequence). V lost 5 bases, J lost 2 bases, and 16 bases lay in between. The CDR3: CASSPGAGRTYEQYF. In DNA, the CDR3 is TGTGCCAGCAGCCCCGGGGCAGGGAGGACCTACGAGCAGTACTTC.

The rearrangement links TRBV28 to TRBJ2-4, with D unresolved. V lost 8 bases, J lost 0 bases, and 8 bases lay in between. Germline CDR1 and CDR2: MDHEN and SYDVKM. The CDR3 has 13 amino acids. CDR3 sequence (DNA): TGTGCCAGCCTAGGTATAGCCAAAAACATTCAGTACTTC. It specifies CASLGIAKNIQYF.

The chain carries TRBV5-4 and TRBJ2-3; no firm D call. The CDR3 is 16 residues long. Germline-derived CDR1 and CDR2 are SGHNT and YYREEE (reference sequence). V lost 0 bases and J lost 0, with 11 bases in between. The CDR3 loop is CASSLGEIVSTDTQYF. The CDR3 nucleotides read TGTGCCAGCAGCTTGGGAGAAATAGTCAGCACAGATACGCAGTATTTT.

The rearrangement joins TRBV5-1 to TRBJ2-5, with 7 bases aligning to TRBD1. Germline trimming cut 5 bases from V and 2 bases from J; bases unmatched to any gene: 6. Germline V gene sequence: CDR1 SGHRS, CDR2 YFSETQ. CDR3 length: 14 residues. The CDR3 DNA sequence: TGCGCCAGCAGAAGTACAGGGGATCAAGAGACCCAGTACTTC. Its protein product is CASRSTGDQETQYF.

This rearrangement joins TRBV7-9 to TRBJ1-6, with 7 nucleotides matching TRBD1. The V gene end was trimmed by 6 bases and the J gene end by 14 bases; junction bases not matched to a gene: 19. This CDR3 has 16 residues. Germline V lookup: CDR1 SEHNR, CDR2 FQNEAQ (reference sequence). Written as DNA, the CDR3 is TGTGCCAGCAGTCAAAGTCTGGGGACAGCCCGGGTATCCCTCCACTTT. It codes for CASSQSLGTARVSLHF. The full variable domain, with the rest looked up from reference TRBV7-9 and TRBJ1-6, is DTGVSQNPRHKITKRGQNVTFRCDPISEHNRLYWYRQTLGQGPEFLTYFQNEAQLEKSRLLSDRFSAERPKGSFSTLEIQRTEQGDSAMYLCASSQSLGTARVSLHFGNGTRLTVT.

The CDR3 bases are TGCGCCAGCACCTGGACCGGATCTGGGGCCAACGTCCTGACTTTC. As protein: CASTWTGSGANVLTF. V usage is TRBV5-1 and J usage is TRBJ2-6; no definite D call. The V and J ends lost 6 bases and 1 base respectively, with 11 bases between them. The CDR3 runs 15 residues. Germline assignment: CDR1 SGHRS and CDR2 YFSETQ.

The rearrangement links TRBV7-9 to TRBJ2-6; 12 bases are shared with TRBD2. CDR3 length: 19 residues. V lost 6 bases to trimming and J lost 0 bases; unmatched junction nucleotides: 9. From germline, CDR1 is SEHNR and CDR2 FQNEAQ (reference sequence). The CDR3 region is CASRPGGLAGISGANVLTF. The CDR3 DNA reads TGTGCCAGCAGACCCGGGGGACTAGCGGGCATCTCTGGGGCCAACGTCCTGACTTTC. Using reference TRBV7-9 and TRBJ2-6 for the parts outside the CDR3, the full variable domain is DTGVSQNPRHKITKRGQNVTFRCDPISEHNRLYWYRQTLGQGPEFLTYFQNEAQLEKSRLLSDRFSAERPKGSFSTLEIQRTEQGDSAMYLCASRPGGLAGISGANVLTFGAGSRLTVL.

In this sample, this clone turned up a few times. Within the sample, other DNA sequences also encode this same CDR3. The V and J genes are TRBV11-2 and TRBJ2-3; D not certain. The CDR3 covers 12 residues. Germline CDR1 is SGHAT and CDR2 is FQNNGV. V was pared by 5 bases and J by 2 bases, with 5 bases between. The CDR3 spells CASSPNTDTQYF. The CDR3 coding sequence is TGTGCCAGCAGCCCTAACACAGATACGCAGTATTTT.

The J gene is TRBJ1-4, the V gene TRBV5-1; tentatively, D is TRBD1 (5 bases). Trimming cost V 0 bases and J 0 bases, with 15 bases left between them. Germline V gene data show CDR1 as SGHRS and CDR2 as YFSETQ. The CDR3 length is 18 residues. The CDR3 bases are TGCGCCAGCAGCTTGGGGCCCGCACAGGACGCAACTAATGAAAAACTGTTTTTT. Translated, it gives CASSLGPAQDATNEKLFF.

This clone was found a few times. This chain uses TRBV16 with TRBJ2-7, with 12 bases fitting TRBD1. Germline loops: CDR1 KGHSY, CDR2 FQNENV. The V segment lost 4 bases and the J segment 12 bases; nucleotides outside the gene matches: 4. The CDR3 extends over 12 amino acids. The DNA of the CDR3 is TGTGCCAGCAGCCTTCGGGACAGGGGGCGGTACTTC. Translating it yields CASSLRDRGRYF.

This sequence joins TRBV28 and TRBJ1-2; D is possibly TRBD1 (6 bases). Germline CDR1 is MDHEN and CDR2 is SYDVKM. V lost 5 bases and J 8 bases, leaving 18 bases between the germline ends. The CDR3 sequence is 14 residues long. Here the CDR3 DNA reads TGTGCCAGCAGTACTTCCTTAACAGGGCCCGGCTACACCTTC. Protein product: CASSTSLTGPGYTF.

The chain is built from TRBV28 and TRBJ1-2; 9 positions match TRBD1. CDR3 size: 14 residues. The germline V gene has CDR1 MDHEN and CDR2 SYDVKM. After removal of 6 bases from V and 3 bases from J, the junction contained 5 bases not matched to a gene. CDR3 sequence: CASSIRTGDYGYTF. The CDR3 DNA sequence: TGTGCCAGCAGCATCCGGACAGGGGACTATGGCTACACCTTC.

This clone came up a few times. The chain links TRBV29-1 to TRBJ2-5, with D perhaps TRBD1 or TRBD2 (7 bases each). This CDR3 has 12 residues. V dropped 4 bases and J dropped 4 bases, with 10 bases sitting between them. Germline assignment: CDR1 SQVTM and CDR2 ANQGSEA. CDR3 nucleotide sequence: TGCAGCGTTGGCAGGGGGGGAGAGACCCAGTACTTC. It codes for CSVGRGGETQYF.

This clone showed up just a few times. CDR3 amino acids: CASSFQAGANVLTF. DNA of the CDR3: TGTGCCAGCAGCTTCCAAGCTGGGGCCAACGTCCTGACTTTC. The J gene is TRBJ2-6, the V gene TRBV4-2; no clear D. Trimming left V 5 bases short and J 2 bases short, with 7 bases between. Germline values: CDR1 LGHNA, CDR2 YNFKEQ. The CDR3 has 14 residues.

The chain joins TRBV5-1 to TRBJ2-1; 10 bases align to TRBD2. CDR1 SGHRS and CDR2 YFSETQ come from the germline V gene. Trimming at V came to 0 bases and at J to 8 bases, leaving 5 bases not matched to a gene. This CDR3 is built from 15 residues. CDR3 in amino acids: CASSLASGGWDEQFF. CDR3 coding DNA: TGCGCCAGCAGCTTGGCTAGCGGGGGCTGGGATGAGCAGTTCTTC.